This record covers a single T cell receptor (beta chain). Its specificity is unknown. Sequenced material consisted of expressed TCRB transcripts (all of the isolated RNA was reverse transcribed). Profiled with immunoSEQ multiplex PCR; TCRdb holds only in-frame clones, not every one. The table lists about 41,000 clones, approximately 62% of them singletons. This record belongs to a study of beta chain features in type 1 diabetes. The V gene end was trimmed by 5 bases and the J gene end by 6 bases; junction bases not matched to a gene: 9. Germline lookup yields CDR1 SEHNR and CDR2 FQNEAQ (reference sequence). This CDR3 has 14 amino acids. Regarding the study as a whole: Type 1 diabetes patients showed a moderate but significant shortening of TCRB CDR3s in all four CD4+ subsets.

Material for sequencing was Tregs from blood. J is TRBJ2-7 and V is TRBV7-9; 8 positions match TRBD1. This clonotype was sampled from a man in his thirties or forties with type 1 diabetes. Some clones in this sample may be carry-over from other donors' samples. The CDR3 region has the DNA TGTGCCAGCAGCGCTCGACAGGGGAGGTTCGAGCAGTACTTC. Translation: CASSARQGRFEQYF.